The entry that follows covers one TCR beta chain sequence. The antigen this receptor binds is unknown. No base quality values were provided; no much bigger clone lies one nucleotide off. Samples from volunteer blood donors who had recovered from COVID-19 were contributed by a second Seattle source. Each collaborating institution followed its own protocols to collect whole blood in K2EDTA tubes. For TCRbeta analysis, collaborators shipped samples as frozen whole blood, isolated PBMCs, or DNA extracted from either of those sample types. Trimming takes 7 bases from V and 1 base from J, and the germline ends sit 10 bases apart. The CDR3, from cysteine to phenylalanine, totals 13 residues. Only CDR3 DNA is held: 39 bases, read in frame from base 1. The germline V gene encodes CDR1 ENHRY and CDR2 SYGVKD. TCRbeta CDR3 regions were amplified from genomic DNA using the immunoSEQ Assay, a bias-controlled multiplex PCR. Turning to the authors' computational methods: The number of nucleated cells in each sample was estimated by amplification of reference gene primers within the assay. To quantify the absolute abundance of each unique TCRbeta CDR3 rearrangement, sequence reads were collapsed and filtered. Productive Simpson clonality was computed per sample as the square root of Simpson's diversity index over productive rearrangements. The table comes from immuneACCESS by way of TCRdb, which keeps in-frame sequences with V and J called. Part of the clones is missing from these tables; in studies checked, under half for an unresolved V gene and the rest for unknown reasons. The D gene and trimming were derived from the DNA, and the V and J assignments and clone size from that table. A total of some 140,000 clones appear in this sample, approximately 78% of them only once. The ten largest clones represent approximately 9.9% of the sample.

This sample was included in a study of blood T cell repertoires in COVID-19 (dated by TCRdb to 2018 to 2020). In terms of the full investigation: Samples covering the acute and convalescent phases of COVID-19 were provided by collaborators in the United States, Italy and Spain. The prospective study material was composed of cDNA or gDNA derived from T cells, B-cell-depleted T cells, or PBMCs. The dataset comprised deeply sampled blood TCRbeta repertoires from subjects exposed to, actively infected with, or recovered from COVID-19. The repertoires were released in a freely available public database meant as a resource for research on the immune response to SARS-CoV-2. Samples came from the ongoing ImmuneRACE study (first 160 participants) plus 1,254 subjects from 6 global collaborators. The sample metadata nearly always contained a de-identified subject ID, COVID-19 status, age in years and sex. Where available, HLA class I and class II types were obtained from metadata supplied by the sample provider rather than from assay-based typing.

Results and caveats for the whole study, not just this receptor: Clinical and demographic metadata were provided uncurated, with the amount varying by source and participant.

Sequenced: peripheral blood. This TCR was recovered from a man aged 60-69 years who had recovered from COVID-19. The chain employs TRBV10-3 and TRBJ1-1; matching of 6 bases hints at TRBD1 as the D gene. Here is the DNA: TGTGCCATCAAGGGGGACCCGAACACTGAAGCTTTCTTT. It encodes CAIKGDPNTEAFF.